These 18 T cell receptor beta chains were sequenced from one sample in a study of blood T cells in healthy people across ages. A J-beta primer mix and a sample-barcoded 5' primer were used in a second PCR of roughly 7 to 12 cycles. TCRdb reprocessed the 5' RACE reads with MiXCR, giving one entry per CDR3 protein. This table holds a few hundred thousand distinct CDR3 sequences, around 30% found once. The sequenced sample was blood. These receptors came from a woman aged 70-85 years in good health.

The rearrangement links TRBV6-2 or TRBV6-3 to TRBJ1-1; no reliable D call. CDR3 length: 14 residues. V dropped 0 bases and J dropped 7 bases, with 12 bases sitting between them. The germline V gene has CDR1 MNHEY and CDR2 SVGEGT. The CDR3 here is CASSYSIREYEAFF. DNA for the CDR3: TGTGCCAGCAGTTACTCAATACGTGAGTATGAAGCTTTCTTT.

This clonotype was observed a handful of times. The J gene is TRBJ1-4, the V gene TRBV7-2; TRBD1 agrees at 8 bases. Germline loops: CDR1 SGHTA, CDR2 FQGNSA. This CDR3 spans 15 amino acids. V was pared by 5 bases and J by 5 bases, with 7 bases of the junction left unmatched. CDR3 in amino acids: CASSDPGQGNEKLFF. The CDR3 DNA sequence: TGTGCCAGCAGCGACCCTGGACAGGGAAATGAAAAACTGTTTTTT.

The chain carries TRBV5-6 and TRBJ1-1, with D tentatively TRBD1 (6 bases). Looked up from germline, CDR1 is SGHDT and CDR2 is YYEEEE. The CDR3 totals 14 residues. Trimming removed 0 bases from V and 1 base from J, with 7 bases in between. The CDR3 sequence: CASSLDRENTEAFF. In DNA, the CDR3 is TGTGCCAGCAGCTTGGACAGGGAGAACACTGAAGCTTTCTTT. Full variable domain (missing parts from reference TRBV5-6 and TRBJ1-1): DAGVTQSPTHLIKTRGQQVTLRCSPKSGHDTVSWYQQALGQGPQFIFQYYEEEERQRGNFPDRFSGHQFPNYSSELNVNALLLGDSALYLCASSLDRENTEAFFGQGTRLTVV.

This clonotype was picked up many times. The chain has TRBV29-1 and TRBJ1-1; D gene uncertain. V lost 5 bases, J lost 1 base, and 8 bases lay in between. Germline lookup yields CDR1 SQVTM and CDR2 ANQGSEA. This CDR3 contains 12 residues. The CDR3 sequence is CSVQATNTEAFF. The CDR3, as DNA: TGCAGCGTTCAGGCAACGAACACTGAAGCTTTCTTT.

This clonotype was counted a few times. The genes are TRBV24-1 and TRBJ1-2; D gene unclear. The germline V gene encodes CDR1 KGHDR and CDR2 SFDVKD. V was trimmed by 3 bases and J by 4 bases, leaving 20 bases between them. This CDR3 spans 17 amino acids. As DNA, the CDR3 is TGTGCCACCAGTGATCCCGGGAAAGAGATGGGATCCTATGGCTACACCTTC. It encodes CATSDPGKEMGSYGYTF.

This clonotype occurred a few times. The chain couples TRBV5-1 to TRBJ2-5; 7 nucleotides line up with TRBD1. This CDR3 is built from 16 residues. V was clipped by 2 bases and J by 1 base; unmatched bases: 8. CDR1 is SGHRS and CDR2 is YFSETQ in the germline V gene. The DNA for the CDR3 is TGCGCCAGCAGCTTACAGGGGACAGACCTCCAAGAGACCCAGTACTTC. Residues: CASSLQGTDLQETQYF. The variable domain in full, completed from reference TRBV5-1 and TRBJ2-5, reads KAGVTQTPRYLIKTRGQQVTLSCSPISGHRSVSWYQQTPGQGLQFLFEYFSETQRNKGNFPGRFSGRQFSNSRSEMNVSTLELGDSALYLCASSLQGTDLQETQYFGPGTRLLVL.

This chain connects TRBV5-1 to TRBJ2-1; 11 bases are a match to TRBD2. V lost 0 bases to trimming and J lost 10 bases; unmatched junction nucleotides: 3. The length of the CDR3 is 14 residues. Looked up from germline, CDR1 is SGHRS and CDR2 is YFSETQ. DNA of the CDR3: TGCGCCAGCAGCTTGGTGGTAGCGGGAGGGGAGCAGTTCTTC. Translated: CASSLVVAGGEQFF.

There are a few counts of this clonotype. The chain employs TRBV27 and TRBJ1-2; D is undetermined. The CDR3 contains 14 residues. Trimming pared 2 bases from V and 11 bases from J, leaving 18 bases between. The germline CDR1 and CDR2 sequences are MNHEY and SMNVEV (reference sequence). CDR3 nucleotides: TGTGCCAGCAGTTTAAGCCAGTCCTACGGTGGTTACACCTTC. Its translation is CASSLSQSYGGYTF.

This clonotype showed up just a few times. V usage is TRBV28 and J usage is TRBJ2-5; TRBD2 aligns across 11 bases. V was pared by 4 bases and J by 5 bases, with 3 bases of the junction left unmatched. The CDR3 is 14 residues long. Germline-derived CDR1 and CDR2 are MDHEN and SYDVKM. CDR3 coding DNA: TGTGCCAGCAGTTCCTTAGCGGGAGGGGAGACCCAGTACTTC. Its protein product is CASSSLAGGETQYF.

The rearrangement joins TRBV4-1 to TRBJ2-5; D might be TRBD2 (5 bases). Looked up from germline, CDR1 is MGHRA and CDR2 is YSYEKL. The CDR3 covers 17 residues. V dropped 1 base and J dropped 4 bases, with 19 bases sitting between them. The CDR3 loop is CASSQAYLSGGVETQYF. Here the CDR3 DNA reads TGCGCCAGCAGCCAAGCCTACCTTAGTGGAGGAGTAGAGACCCAGTACTTC.

V usage is TRBV27 and J usage is TRBJ1-6; D gene uncertain. This CDR3 is 13 amino acids long. The V end lost 7 bases, the J end lost 9 bases, and 13 bases lay between the germline ends. The germline CDR1 and CDR2 sequences are MNHEY and SMNVEV (reference sequence). CDR3 sequence: CASKEQVFSPLHF. In DNA, the CDR3 is TGTGCCAGCAAAGAGCAGGTTTTTTCACCCCTCCACTTT.

This clonotype came up a few times. This sequence joins TRBV5-1 and TRBJ2-2; no firm D call. V lost 3 bases to trimming and J lost 4 bases, with 7 bases between them. CDR3 length: 13 residues. Germline V gene sequence: CDR1 SGHRS, CDR2 YFSETQ. The CDR3 coding sequence is TGCGCCAGCAGCTCCCAATTCACCGGGGAGCTGTTTTTT. Translation gives CASSSQFTGELFF. Full variable domain (rest looked up from reference TRBV5-1 and TRBJ2-2): KAGVTQTPRYLIKTRGQQVTLSCSPISGHRSVSWYQQTPGQGLQFLFEYFSETQRNKGNFPGRFSGRQFSNSRSEMNVSTLELGDSALYLCASSSQFTGELFFGEGSRLTVL.

This clonotype was detected only a few times. The chain uses TRBV6-6 and TRBJ1-1; 8 nucleotides align to TRBD1. Germline V gene lookup returns CDR1 MNHNY and CDR2 SVGAGI (reference sequence). This CDR3 has 14 residues. The ends lost 2 bases at V and 1 base at J; junction bases unmatched: 0. CDR3 amino acids: CASSYGTGNTEAFF. In DNA form, the CDR3 reads TGTGCCAGCAGTTACGGGACAGGGAACACTGAAGCTTTCTTT.

The V call is TRBV5-1, the J call TRBJ2-5; D remains ambiguous. V was pared by 0 bases and J by 5 bases, with 14 bases between. The germline gives CDR1 SGHRS, CDR2 YFSETQ. The CDR3 covers 15 residues. The CDR3 sequence is CASSLAGRLVETQYF. The CDR3 nucleotides are TGCGCCAGCAGCTTGGCAGGTCGACTCGTCGAGACCCAGTACTTC.

Concerning this clonotype: A read error may produce the germline difference seen at one junction end. The J gene is TRBJ2-1, the V gene TRBV5-1; perhaps TRBD2 as D (7 bases). This CDR3 has 14 amino acids. Germline CDR1 is SGHRS and CDR2 is YFSETQ. CDR3 nucleotides: TGCGCCAGCAGCAGGGGGGACTACGACAATGGGCAGTTCTTC. It is translated as CASSRGDYDNGQFF.

This clonotype has more than one count but fewer than ten. V is TRBV5-1 and J is TRBJ2-1, with 10 bases matching TRBD2. V dropped 2 bases and J dropped 8; count of bases not matched to a gene: 10. CDR1 is SGHRS, CDR2 YFSETQ, per germline. CDR3 length equals 16 residues. The CDR3 here is CASSLPLAGGSDEQFF. In nucleotides, the CDR3 is TGCGCCAGCAGCTTACCGTTAGCGGGAGGCAGCGATGAGCAGTTCTTC.

The chain employs TRBV7-2 and TRBJ1-1, with TRBD1 as a possible D gene (6 bases). CDR1 and CDR2 from the germline V gene are SGHTA and FQGNSA. This CDR3 has 13 amino acids. The germline V and J ends were trimmed by 5 bases and 1 base, with 8 bases remaining between them. The CDR3 DNA sequence: TGTGCCAGCAGCGCGGGACAGAACACTGAAGCTTTCTTT. Protein product: CASSAGQNTEAFF.

The chain employs TRBV6-6 and TRBJ1-4; D remains ambiguous. This CDR3 comprises 14 residues. Per germline, CDR1 MNHNY and CDR2 SVGAGI (reference sequence). The V gene lost 5 bases and the J gene lost 5 bases, with 12 bases spanning the gap. This CDR3 reads CASSKGRRNEKLFF. CDR3 nucleotide sequence: TGTGCCAGCAGTAAGGGCCGTCGGAATGAAAAACTGTTTTTT.